This TCR beta chain was identified during a study of regulatory T cells in long-lasting Graves disease. Sequencing libraries for TCR beta were prepared with iRepertoire HTBI primers and Arm-PCR of CDR3 regions. TCRdb passed the multiplex PCR reads through MiXCR, listing each CDR3 protein once. This repertoire shows approximately 400,000 distinct CDR3 sequences, 14% to 15% found once; its top ten account for approximately 7.6%. Time point noted: newly diagnosed GD, antithyroid drugs for less than 3 months. Researchers made the TCR library from RNA that was extracted from PBMCs. Nine milliliters of peripheral blood were drawn into EDTA tubes. This CDR3 spans 15 amino acids. The germline CDR1 and CDR2 sequences are DFQATT and SNEGSKA (reference sequence). With 0 bases clipped from V and 5 bases from J, the junction kept 9 bases outside the gene matches. This clonotype was seen at least ten times. The same specimen was also included in a second study, on T cells in Graves' hyperthyroidism and ophthalmopathy. That work adds: TCR CDR3 underwent first-round RT-PCR with the HTBI primer set. Most thyroid clonotypes that were expanded above 0.001 also turned up in blood. Ophthalmopathy was predicted by the model a median of approximately six months ahead of onset.

The clonotype originates from a woman between 35 and 50 years old with Graves disease. The sample consisted of peripheral blood mononuclear cells (PBMCs), taken at new diagnosis, from a patient treated with antithyroid drugs. V usage is TRBV20-1 and J usage is TRBJ2-5; 7 nucleotides line up with TRBD2. CDR3 sequence: CSARDFRREAETQYF. As DNA, the CDR3 is TGCAGTGCTAGAGATTTCAGACGGGAGGCCGAGACCCAGTACTTC.